Reported below is one TCR beta chain. Sequencing was performed with immunoSEQ multiplex PCR; in TCRdb, only in-frame clones are kept and a portion is missing. The table has about 69,000 clones, 82% seen once. Per the germline V gene, CDR1 is KGHSH and CDR2 is LQKENI. The CDR3 length is 14 residues. Between the trimmed V and J ends, which lost 6 bases and 5 bases, there was a span of 17 bases. The record originates from a study of blood T cell repertoires in COVID-19. The overall study: Samples taken during acute and convalescent COVID-19 were collected in the United States, Italy and Spain.

Source material: peripheral blood. The clonotype comes from a human donor in a cohort sampled during active COVID-19. The chain couples TRBV18 to TRBJ2-7; D possibly corresponds to TRBD2 (6 bases). CDR3 DNA sequence: TGTGCCAGCTCCCCAATCGGGGGTCCCCACGAGCAGTACTTC. Translating it yields CASSPIGGPHEQYF.